This TCR beta chain was documented in a study of cytomegalovirus exposure and HLA in healthy donors. Study-level points and caveats: In a later analysis, most CMV-associated TCR beta chains appeared HLA-restricted. Across HLA loci, a later analysis found differing TCR association rates, with DRB1 most and HLA-C fewest.

Trimming removed 1 base from V and 7 bases from J; junction bases left unmatched: 8. Germline V CDR1 and CDR2: SGHRS, YFSETQ. The CDR3 length is 16 residues. The PCR ran on 60 Vbeta and 13 Jbeta primers. Sequencing used immunoSEQ multiplex PCR; TCRdb keeps in-frame clones, though not all of them. The clone table shows tens of thousands of clones, with the ten largest holding 9% to 15%. Of note for this clone: Its antigen is currently unknown.

The sequenced sample consisted of PBMCs. The V and J genes are TRBV5-1 and TRBJ1-1, with 12 bases lining up with TRBD1. This TCR derives from an older woman in good health and CMV-seropositive. The CDR3 DNA reads TGCGCCAGCAGCTTGCGCCAGGGACAGGGGGCGGTTGAAGCTTTCTTT. It is translated as CASSLRQGQGAVEAFF.